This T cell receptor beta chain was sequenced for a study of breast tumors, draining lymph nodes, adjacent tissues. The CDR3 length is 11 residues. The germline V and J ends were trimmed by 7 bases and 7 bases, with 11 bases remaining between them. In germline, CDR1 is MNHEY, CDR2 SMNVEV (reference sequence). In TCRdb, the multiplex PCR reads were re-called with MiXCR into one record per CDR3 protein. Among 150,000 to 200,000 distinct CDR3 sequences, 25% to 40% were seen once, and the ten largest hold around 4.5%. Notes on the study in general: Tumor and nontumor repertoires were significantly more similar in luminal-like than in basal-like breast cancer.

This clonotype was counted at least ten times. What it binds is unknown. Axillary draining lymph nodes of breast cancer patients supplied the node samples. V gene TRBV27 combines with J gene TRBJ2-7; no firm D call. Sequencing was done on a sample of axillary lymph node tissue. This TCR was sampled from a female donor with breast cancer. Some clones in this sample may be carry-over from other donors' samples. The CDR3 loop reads CASTQGWEQYF. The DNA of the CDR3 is TGTGCCAGCACTCAAGGGTGGGAGCAGTACTTC.